Listed below are T cell receptor beta chains from one sample, sequenced in a study of CD8+CD57+ T cells in acquired aplastic anemia. TCRdb reprocessed the reads via MiXCR and lists one record per CDR3 protein. The sample has about 200,000 distinct CDR3 sequences; over 40% are singletons. The material sequenced was sorted CD4+, CD8+, or CD8+CD57+ T cells (not recorded which) from PBMCs. The source is a human donor with aplastic anemia. The CDR3 runs from the conserved cysteine through the conserved F or W. The order of the fields is D gene, V gene, J gene, clone size, CDR3 protein, CDR3 DNA. D genes are given only for firm matches. Clone size is not always given. Where it is, it says once, few, many or a class for expanded clones.

TRBD1	TRBV19	TRBJ2-7	NA	CASSSTGGYEQYF	TGTGCCAGTAGTTCGACAGGGGGCTACGAGCAGTACTTC
NA	TRBV7-2	TRBJ1-4	NA	CASSFEGDEELFF	TGTGCCAGCAGCTTTGAGGGGGATGAGGAACTGTTTTTT
NA	TRBV5-1	TRBJ2-1	NA	CASSLEGLNEQFF	TGCGCCAGCAGCTTGGAGGGGCTCAATGAGCAGTTCTTC
NA	TRBV10-3	TRBJ2-1	many	CAISGTSQESEQFF	TGTGCCATCAGTGGTACCTCACAGGAGAGTGAGCAGTTCTTC
TRBD1	TRBV20-1	TRBJ2-7	NA	CSAPGQRAHEQYF	TGCAGTGCTCCGGGACAGAGAGCGCACGAGCAGTACTTC
TRBD1	TRBV14	TRBJ1-5	many	CASSLPGQGGQPQHF	TGTGCCAGCAGCCTCCCGGGACAGGGGGGTCAGCCCCAGCATTTT
NA	TRBV7-9	TRBJ2-1	few	CASSLTRGAYNEQFF	TGTGCCAGCAGCTTGACGAGGGGGGCCTACAATGAGCAGTTCTTC
TRBD1	TRBV2	TRBJ2-2	once	CASTSGQGYTGELFF	TGTGCCAGCACGTCGGGACAGGGATACACCGGGGAGCTGTTTTTT
NA	TRBV29-1	TRBJ2-3	NA	CSMVPPHTDTQYF	TGCAGCATGGTCCCCCCACACACAGATACGCAGTATTTT
NA	TRBV20-1	TRBJ2-3	NA	CSARITSLQGTQYF	TGCAGTGCTAGGATTACCTCCCTCCAGGGTACGCAGTATTTT
TRBD1	TRBV28	TRBJ1-2	few	CASSLLGEGARYGYTF	TGTGCCAGCAGTTTACTGGGGGAGGGGGCGCGGTATGGCTACACCTTC
NA	TRBV19	TRBJ1-2	few	CASSIEDYGYTF	TGTGCCAGTAGTATAGAGGACTATGGCTACACCTTC
TRBD1	TRBV5-5	TRBJ2-1	NA	CASSNGQGTNEQFF	TGTGCCAGCAGCAATGGACAGGGGACTAATGAGCAGTTCTTC
TRBD2	TRBV7-2	TRBJ2-7	NA	CASSEVAGVPEQYF	TGTGCCAGTTCGGAGGTAGCGGGAGTCCCCGAGCAGTACTTC
TRBD1	TRBV19	TRBJ1-6	many	CATTRTGARGSPLHF	TGTGCCACCACCCGGACAGGGGCCCGGGGTTCACCCCTCCACTTT
NA	TRBV19	TRBJ2-7	many	CASSTTGSPYYEQYF	TGTGCCAGTAGTACAACAGGGTCCCCCTACTACGAGCAGTACTTC
TRBD1	TRBV2	TRBJ2-2	many	CASSEARTGFAGELFF	TGTGCCAGCAGTGAAGCCAGGACAGGGTTTGCCGGGGAGCTGTTTTTT
TRBD1	TRBV5-1	TRBJ1-4	many	CASSWGQSAQEKLFF	TGCGCCAGCAGCTGGGGACAGTCGGCCCAAGAAAAACTGTTTTTT